The rows below give T cell receptor beta chains drawn from one sample of a study of cytomegalovirus exposure and HLA in healthy donors. Method: immunoSEQ multiplex PCR; TCRdb's copy keeps in-frame clones and lacks some. The repertoire holds about 120,000 clones, with more than 95% as singletons. The specimen was PBMCs. These receptors all stem from a man aged 18 to 30 in good health and CMV-seronegative. Each CDR3 is given with its conserved first and last residue. The order of the fields is V gene, D gene, CDR3 protein. D genes are given only for firm matches.

V gene: TRBV4-1
D gene: -
CDR3 protein: CASSQVVGQGWTEAFF

V gene: TRBV4-3
D gene: -
CDR3 protein: CASSQESYRDTRTNYGYTF

V gene: TRBV2
D gene: TRBD1
CDR3 protein: CASSVQGVNQPQHF

V gene: TRBV9
D gene: -
CDR3 protein: CASSKENDYGYTF

V gene: TRBV7-2
D gene: TRBD2
CDR3 protein: CASSFTSGKNEQFF

V gene: TRBV7-3
D gene: TRBD1
CDR3 protein: CASSLDRGPYEQYF

V gene: TRBV27
D gene: -
CDR3 protein: CASSLTGENIQYF

V gene: TRBV9
D gene: TRBD2
CDR3 protein: CASSASGRATVYEQYF

V gene: TRBV11-2
D gene: TRBD1
CDR3 protein: CASSLAGRGRNEQFF

V gene: TRBV27
D gene: -
CDR3 protein: CASSPLPPTSSYEQYF

V gene: TRBV7-2
D gene: TRBD1
CDR3 protein: CASSERQGPGELFF

V gene: TRBV28
D gene: TRBD1
CDR3 protein: CASRQDRVPLNEQFF

V gene: TRBV5-5
D gene: -
CDR3 protein: CASSFSGFLGNQPQHF

V gene: TRBV27
D gene: -
CDR3 protein: CASSLGGDTEAFF

V gene: TRBV4-2
D gene: TRBD2
CDR3 protein: CASSPSTGLAGDYEQYF

V gene: TRBV7-7
D gene: TRBD2
CDR3 protein: CASSLSGIYNEQFF

V gene: TRBV5-5
D gene: TRBD2
CDR3 protein: CASTFRLAGADTQYF

V gene: TRBV6-6
D gene: -
CDR3 protein: CASSYLSGGGQPQHF

V gene: TRBV7-5
D gene: -
CDR3 protein: CVRGRTRASDEQFF

V gene: TRBV6-1
D gene: -
CDR3 protein: CASRERSWSYTF

V gene: TRBV28
D gene: TRBD1
CDR3 protein: CASSRQGEEKLFF

V gene: TRBV30
D gene: -
CDR3 protein: CAWSLSGRDEQYF

V gene: TRBV7-3
D gene: TRBD1
CDR3 protein: CASSLAGGPNEQFF

V gene: TRBV5-1
D gene: TRBD2
CDR3 protein: CASSWEGSGRLYGEQYF

V gene: TRBV28
D gene: TRBD1
CDR3 protein: CASSSPGGEQYF

V gene: TRBV11-1
D gene: TRBD2
CDR3 protein: CASSPSRLAGSYNEQFF

V gene: TRBV5-1
D gene: -
CDR3 protein: CASSVPGGGNEQFF

V gene: TRBV9
D gene: -
CDR3 protein: CASSLLRGHSGLNEQFF

V gene: TRBV4-2
D gene: TRBD2
CDR3 protein: CASSQVAGEYNEQFF

V gene: TRBV27
D gene: TRBD1
CDR3 protein: CASTRTGGGYYGYTF

V gene: TRBV5-6
D gene: TRBD1
CDR3 protein: CASSLVTRGLGANYGYTF

V gene: TRBV9
D gene: -
CDR3 protein: CASSPPGLGNTEAFF

V gene: TRBV25-1
D gene: -
CDR3 protein: CASSEHWGEVDTEAFF

V gene: TRBV30
D gene: TRBD1
CDR3 protein: CAQTLGTAGNTIYF

V gene: TRBV7-9
D gene: TRBD2
CDR3 protein: CASSLDLAGAYEQYF

V gene: TRBV9
D gene: -
CDR3 protein: CASSAKGQAPNEQYF

V gene: TRBV28
D gene: -
CDR3 protein: CASSFSRGLGNTIYF

V gene: TRBV19
D gene: -
CDR3 protein: CASSIDIYNEQFF

V gene: TRBV4-2
D gene: -
CDR3 protein: CASSQEREKAYTF

V gene: TRBV4-1
D gene: TRBD2
CDR3 protein: CASSFSGSGPDTQYF

V gene: TRBV28
D gene: TRBD1
CDR3 protein: CASSLVQGALYGYTF

V gene: TRBV4-3
D gene: -
CDR3 protein: CASSQEAGGAYNEQFF

V gene: TRBV5-6
D gene: -
CDR3 protein: CASSPGLWGQANTGELFF

V gene: TRBV4-2
D gene: -
CDR3 protein: CASSQISGNEQFF

V gene: TRBV19
D gene: TRBD1
CDR3 protein: CASSPAGQVGGYTF

V gene: TRBV19
D gene: -
CDR3 protein: CASSIARRESGELFF

V gene: TRBV10-3
D gene: -
CDR3 protein: CAISSPGLFYEQYF

V gene: TRBV28
D gene: TRBD1
CDR3 protein: CASRGQANTGELFF

V gene: TRBV28
D gene: -
CDR3 protein: CASSSPTSGNEQFF

V gene: TRBV6-1
D gene: -
CDR3 protein: CASSSLGGEAFF

V gene: TRBV28
D gene: -
CDR3 protein: CASSLRQKDEQYF

V gene: TRBV28
D gene: TRBD1
CDR3 protein: CASSLPPTGTEAFF

V gene: TRBV5-1
D gene: TRBD1
CDR3 protein: CASSPGQNSYEQYF

V gene: TRBV7-2
D gene: TRBD2
CDR3 protein: CASSLAGGRRNEQFF